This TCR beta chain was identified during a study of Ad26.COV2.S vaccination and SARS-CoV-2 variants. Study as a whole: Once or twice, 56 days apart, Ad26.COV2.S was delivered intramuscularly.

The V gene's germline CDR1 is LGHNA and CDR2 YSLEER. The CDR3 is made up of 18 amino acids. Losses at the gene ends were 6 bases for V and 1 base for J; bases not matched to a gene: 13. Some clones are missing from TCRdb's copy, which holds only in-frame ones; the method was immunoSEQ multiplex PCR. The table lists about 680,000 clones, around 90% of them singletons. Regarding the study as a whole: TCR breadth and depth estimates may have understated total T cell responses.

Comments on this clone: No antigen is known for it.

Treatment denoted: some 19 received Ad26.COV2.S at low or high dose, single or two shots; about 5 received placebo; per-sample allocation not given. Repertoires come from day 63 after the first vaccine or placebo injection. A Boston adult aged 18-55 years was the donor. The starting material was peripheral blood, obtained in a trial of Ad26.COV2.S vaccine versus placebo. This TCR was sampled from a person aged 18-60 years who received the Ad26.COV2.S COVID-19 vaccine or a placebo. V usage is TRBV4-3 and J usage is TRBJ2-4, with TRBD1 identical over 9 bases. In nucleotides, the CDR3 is TGCGCCAGCAGTCCCGGACCGATGACAGGGGGGGCCAAAAACATTCAGTACTTC. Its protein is CASSPGPMTGGAKNIQYF.